Shown below are 9 T cell receptor beta chains from a single sample sequenced in a study of CD8 T cells in ankylosing spondylitis. TCRdb reanalysed the 5' RACE reads using MiXCR and keeps one entry per CDR3 protein. The repertoire consists of around 22,000 distinct CDR3 sequences, with under 15% occurring once and the leading ten covering less than 35%. The sequenced material came from blood. The receptors originated from a male donor with ankylosing spondylitis or in good health (not recorded which).

In its sample, this clonotype was seen many times. A read error is likely, as this CDR3 ends without the conserved phenylalanine or tryptophan. The DNA is omitted, as the CDR3 cannot be located on it reliably, and the CDR3 follows TCRdb's listing. This chain links TRBV4-3 with TRBJ1-5; the table's D call, TRBD1, has no DNA check behind it. Per the germline V gene, CDR1 is LGHNA and CDR2 is YSLEER. The CDR3 is made up of 9 amino acids, end residues included. This CDR3 is CASSQVGTT.

In its sample, this clonotype was seen a few times. This sequence joins TRBV6-5 and TRBJ2-3; 11 bases are a match to TRBD2. Germline CDR1 MNHEY, CDR2 SVGAGI. This CDR3 is built from 16 residues. The V segment lost 3 bases and the J segment 2 bases; nucleotides outside the gene matches: 4. The chain's CDR3 is CASSYFSGRVTDTQYF. The CDR3 DNA reads TGTGCCAGCAGTTATTTTAGCGGGAGGGTCACAGATACGCAGTATTTT.

The table lists this clonotype with many counts. The chain has TRBV7-9 and TRBJ1-6, with a weak D call TRBD1 (5 bases). The CDR3 is 14 amino acids. Germline loops: CDR1 SEHNR, CDR2 FQNEAQ (reference sequence). V lost 5 bases to trimming and J lost 9 bases, with 14 bases between them. CDR3 loop: CASSRGRGASPLHF. CDR3 nucleotide sequence: TGTGCCAGCAGCCGAGGGAGGGGAGCTTCACCCCTCCACTTT.

This clonotype was detected only a few times. The chain joins TRBV29-1 to TRBJ1-1; D gene ambiguous. From germline, CDR1 is SQVTM and CDR2 ANQGSEA. This CDR3 comprises 12 residues. V was trimmed by 4 bases and J by 4 bases, leaving 10 bases between them. The CDR3 DNA follows: TGCAGCGTTGGTCAAGGAGTCACTGAAGCTTTCTTT. The encoded protein is CSVGQGVTEAFF.

J is TRBJ2-1 and V is TRBV19; TRBD2 matches at 14 bases. This CDR3 has 16 residues. Germline loops: CDR1 LNHDA, CDR2 SQIVND (reference sequence). The V and J ends lost 7 bases and 9 bases, in that order; junction bases with no gene match: 11. The CDR3 DNA is TGTGCCAGTACCCTCAGGGGACTAGCGGGAGTAAGTGAGCAGTTCTTC. This codes for CASTLRGLAGVSEQFF. The whole variable domain, remainder taken from reference TRBV19 and TRBJ2-1, is DGGITQSPKYLFRKEGQNVTLSCEQNLNHDAMYWYRQDPGQGLRLIYYSQIVNDFQKGDIAEGYSVSREKKESFPLTVTSAQKNPTAFYLCASTLRGLAGVSEQFFGPGTRLTVL.

In its sample, this clonotype was seen many times. The chain employs TRBV10-3 and TRBJ2-6, with a weak D call TRBD1 (6 bases). CDR1 and CDR2 (germline): ENHRY, SYGVKD. This CDR3 contains 15 residues. V lost 5 bases and J 2 bases, leaving 10 bases between the germline ends. CDR3 sequence: CAISSGDPGANVLTF. The CDR3 DNA follows: TGTGCCATCAGTTCAGGGGATCCTGGGGCCAACGTCCTGACTTTC.

There are many counts of this clonotype. V usage is TRBV7-2 and J usage is TRBJ2-2; 10 nucleotides line up with TRBD2. After removal of 3 bases from V and 10 bases from J, the junction contained 11 bases not matched to a gene. In germline, CDR1 is SGHTA, CDR2 FQGNSA. The CDR3 is 16 amino acids. Here the CDR3 reads CASSFPSGGTPEELFF. In nucleotides, the CDR3 is TGTGCCAGCAGCTTCCCTAGCGGGGGAACCCCAGAGGAGCTGTTTTTT.

The V call is TRBV29-1, the J call TRBJ2-7; TRBD1 matches 8 bases. The CDR3 is made up of 11 amino acids. The germline V gene encodes CDR1 SQVTM and CDR2 ANQGSEA. V trimming: 4 bases; J trimming: 7 bases; junction bases outside the gene matches: 3. The chain's CDR3 is CSVGTGSEQYF. The CDR3 DNA reads as TGCAGCGTTGGGACAGGGTCAGAGCAGTACTTC.

This clonotype was seen a handful of times. The rearrangement links TRBV7-9 to TRBJ2-1; D perhaps matches TRBD1 (6 bases). Germline CDR1 is SEHNR and CDR2 is FQNEAQ (reference sequence). Trimming removed 1 base from V and 3 bases from J, with 10 bases in between. This CDR3 has 15 amino acids. The CDR3 sequence is CASSLGDNLYNEQFF. Here the CDR3 DNA reads TGTGCCAGCAGCTTAGGGGACAACCTCTACAATGAGCAGTTCTTC. Combining the CDR3 with reference TRBV7-9 and TRBJ2-1 gives the whole variable domain DTGVSQNPRHKITKRGQNVTFRCDPISEHNRLYWYRQTLGQGPEFLTYFQNEAQLEKSRLLSDRFSAERPKGSFSTLEIQRTEQGDSAMYLCASSLGDNLYNEQFFGPGTRLTVL.